The entry below gives a single T cell receptor (beta chain) sequence along with its context. Between the trimmed V and J ends, which lost 4 bases and 0 bases, there was a span of 10 bases. The CDR3 spans 15 residues. CDR1 and CDR2 from the germline V gene are SGHNT and YENEEA. TCRdb analysed the 5' RACE reads with MiXCR anew, one entry per CDR3 protein. This sample has under 400,000 distinct CDR3 sequences, with around 21% found just once. The record originates from a study of T-cell memory formation after mild COVID-19. The overall study: Largely, TCR clusters stayed within a single donor.

The clonotype originates from an adult woman who had mild COVID-19 (a few samples of this study predate the infection). Cell type and time point are not known. The sample was PBMCs or a T cell subset sorted from them (not recorded which). The rearrangement links TRBV11-3 to TRBJ2-1; D is undetermined. For the CDR3, the DNA is TGTGCCAGCAGCTGGTCATCGATCTCCTACAATGAGCAGTTCTTC. Encoded protein: CASSWSSISYNEQFF.